The 32 T cell receptor beta chains below were found in one sample sequenced in a study of blood T cell repertoires in COVID-19. TCRdb's copy holds only in-frame clones and misses some; the assay was immunoSEQ multiplex PCR. The profile shows roughly 200,000 clones, 80% to 90% of them singletons. The sequenced material came from peripheral blood. These receptors originate from a man aged 55-75 years with acute or convalescent COVID-19.

The rearrangement joins TRBV6-4 to TRBJ1-1; D uncertain. Germline CDR1 MRHNA, CDR2 SNTAGT. The V end was cut by 3 bases, the J end by 2 bases, with 10 bases between. There are 14 residues in the CDR3. This CDR3 is CASSESTRNTEAFF. The CDR3 DNA sequence: TGTGCCAGCAGTGAAAGTACAAGAAACACTGAAGCTTTCTTT.

This clone has a handful of counts. This chain connects TRBV5-1 to TRBJ1-4, with TRBD1 as a possible D gene (6 bases). CDR3 length: 15 residues. Germline loops: CDR1 SGHRS, CDR2 YFSETQ. The V end was cut by 3 bases, the J end by 8 bases, with 17 bases between. This chain's CDR3 is CASSWGRGEGEKLFF. CDR3 DNA: TGCGCCAGCAGCTGGGGCAGGGGAGAGGGGGAAAAACTGTTTTTT. Drawing the rest from reference TRBV5-1 and TRBJ1-4, the complete variable domain is KAGVTQTPRYLIKTRGQQVTLSCSPISGHRSVSWYQQTPGQGLQFLFEYFSETQRNKGNFPGRFSGRQFSNSRSEMNVSTLELGDSALYLCASSWGRGEGEKLFFGSGTQLSVL.

This chain links TRBV29-1 with TRBJ2-1; D is unresolved. The CDR3 spans 14 residues. Germline loops: CDR1 SQVTM, CDR2 ANQGSEA. Trimming removed 3 bases from V and 0 bases from J, with 9 bases in between. Here the CDR3 DNA reads TGCAGCGTTGATCCCGTGAGCTCCTACAATGAGCAGTTCTTC. This encodes CSVDPVSSYNEQFF.

The chain employs TRBV5-4 and TRBJ2-1; D might be TRBD2 (5 bases). V was pared by 5 bases and J by 9 bases, with 9 bases between. The CDR3 has 11 residues. Germline lookup yields CDR1 SGHNT and CDR2 YYREEE (reference sequence). CDR3: CASSRAGEQFF. The CDR3 nucleotides read TGTGCCAGCAGTCGTGCGGGTGAGCAGTTCTTC.

The rearrangement uses TRBV6-2 or TRBV6-3 and TRBJ2-7; 7 bases are shared with TRBD2. The CDR3 has 14 residues. Unmatched junction bases numbered 1, after V lost 2 bases and J lost 0 bases. From germline, CDR1 is MNHEY and CDR2 SVGEGT. The CDR3 DNA follows: TGTGCCAGCAGTTACGGCGGGGGCTCCTACGAGCAGTACTTC. Translation: CASSYGGGSYEQYF.

The rearrangement joins TRBV7-2 to TRBJ1-3, with D hard to call. This CDR3 is 13 amino acids long. In germline, CDR1 is SGHTA, CDR2 FQGNSA. The V gene lost 0 bases and the J gene lost 8 bases, with 8 bases spanning the gap. CDR3 loop: CASSLARVDTIYF. The DNA of the CDR3 is TGTGCCAGCAGCTTAGCGAGGGTTGACACCATATATTTT. The full variable domain, in which reference TRBV7-2 and TRBJ1-3 provide the parts outside the CDR3, is GAGVSQSPSNKVTEKGKDVELRCDPISGHTALYWYRQSLGQGLEFLIYFQGNSAPDKSGLPSDRFSAERTGGSVSTLTIQRTQQEDSAVYLCASSLARVDTIYFGEGSWLTVV.

This clone was observed once. The rearrangement joins TRBV5-1 to TRBJ2-2; 7 bases match TRBD1. With 0 bases clipped from V and 4 bases from J, the junction kept 9 bases outside the gene matches. The CDR3 consists of 17 residues. Germline V lookup: CDR1 SGHRS, CDR2 YFSETQ. CDR3: CASSLGSTGTGTGELFF. CDR3 sequence (DNA): TGCGCCAGCAGCTTGGGCTCGACAGGGACGGGCACCGGGGAGCTGTTTTTT.

The V call is TRBV10-3, the J call TRBJ2-1; perhaps TRBD2 as D (7 bases). Deletions cut 3 bases from V and 15 bases from J, with 15 bases between. Per the germline V gene, CDR1 is ENHRY and CDR2 is SYGVKD. The CDR3 runs 12 residues. CDR3: CAISEQGLIGFF. As DNA, the CDR3 is TGTGCCATCAGTGAACAGGGACTAATAGGGTTCTTC.

This chain links TRBV2 with TRBJ2-3; a possible D gene is TRBD1 (6 bases). V was trimmed by 8 bases and J by 2 bases, leaving 14 bases between them. The CDR3 is 14 amino acids. Germline CDR1 and CDR2: SNHLY and FYNNEI. The CDR3 coding sequence is TGTGCCAGCTCCCGGACAGACTACACAGATACGCAGTATTTT. It is translated as CASSRTDYTDTQYF.

This clone came up once. The V gene is TRBV7-2, the J gene TRBJ1-5; 7 nucleotides match TRBD1. This CDR3 contains 13 residues. V gave up 5 bases and J gave up 4 bases; unmatched junction bases: 2. Germline CDR1 SGHTA, CDR2 FQGNSA. The CDR3 region is CASSQGVNQPQHF. The CDR3 bases are TGTGCCAGCAGCCAGGGGGTTAATCAGCCCCAGCATTTT. The variable domain in full, completed from reference TRBV7-2 and TRBJ1-5, reads GAGVSQSPSNKVTEKGKDVELRCDPISGHTALYWYRQSLGQGLEFLIYFQGNSAPDKSGLPSDRFSAERTGGSVSTLTIQRTQQEDSAVYLCASSQGVNQPQHFGDGTRLSIL.

The V call is TRBV6-6, the J call TRBJ1-2; D uncertain. Germline V gene sequence: CDR1 MNHNY, CDR2 SVGAGI (reference sequence). Trimming took 7 bases from V and 2 from J, leaving 11 bases between them. This CDR3 has 13 residues. The CDR3 region is CASKDILNYGYTF. CDR3 nucleotide sequence: TGTGCCAGCAAAGACATTTTGAACTATGGCTACACCTTC.

The J gene is TRBJ2-2, the V gene TRBV28; TRBD2 might be the D (6 bases). The CDR3 totals 15 residues. V was clipped by 7 bases and J by 2 bases, with 14 bases between them. The germline gives CDR1 MDHEN, CDR2 SYDVKM. CDR3 protein: CASTPAGLNTGELFF. The CDR3 DNA sequence: TGTGCCAGCACTCCAGCGGGCCTAAACACCGGGGAGCTGTTTTTT.

The rearrangement links TRBV6-4 to TRBJ2-3; the match to TRBD2 covers 9 bases. V lost 7 bases to trimming and J lost 4 bases; unmatched junction nucleotides: 6. The CDR3 extends over 14 amino acids. Germline CDR1 and CDR2: MRHNA and SNTAGT. CDR3 coding DNA: TGTGCCAGCAAGAGACTAGCGGACTCAGATACGCAGTATTTT. Translating it yields CASKRLADSDTQYF.

This chain joins TRBV1 and TRBJ2-7; the table gives TRBD2 as D, unverified against the DNA. TRBV1 is designated a pseudogene. The CDR3 sequence is 15 residues long. CDR3: CTSSRPLAGNYEQYF. CDR3 bases: TGCACCAGCAGCCGCCCACTAGCGGGAAACTACGAGCAGTACTTC.

V is TRBV7-2 and J is TRBJ1-3; D gene ambiguous. Between the trimmed V and J ends, which lost 5 bases and 4 bases, there was a span of 9 bases. From germline, CDR1 is SGHTA and CDR2 FQGNSA. The CDR3 runs to 13 residues. The DNA for the CDR3 is TGTGCCAGCAGCCCCCGCGAGGGAAACACCATATATTTT. Translation gives CASSPREGNTIYF. The variable domain in full, with the rest retrieved from reference TRBV7-2 and TRBJ1-3, is GAGVSQSPSNKVTEKGKDVELRCDPISGHTALYWYRQSLGQGLEFLIYFQGNSAPDKSGLPSDRFSAERTGGSVSTLTIQRTQQEDSAVYLCASSPREGNTIYFGEGSWLTVV.

The chain couples TRBV19 to TRBJ1-5; 9 bases line up with TRBD1. CDR1 is LNHDA, CDR2 SQIVND, per germline (reference sequence). The CDR3 covers 15 residues. V shed 4 bases and J 1 base; nucleotides not matched to a gene: 2. The CDR3 DNA reads as TGTGCCAGTAGTACACAGGGGGCGAGCAATCAGCCCCAGCATTTT. Its protein product is CASSTQGASNQPQHF.

In its sample, this clone was seen once. The chain is built from TRBV6-6 and TRBJ2-7, with D uncertain. CDR1 and CDR2 from the germline V gene are MNHNY and SVGAGI (reference sequence). Trimming stripped 4 bases from V and 6 bases from J, with 16 bases between. This CDR3 is 14 amino acids long. The CDR3: CASSFGLEWSEQYF. The CDR3 DNA sequence: TGTGCCAGCAGTTTTGGCCTTGAATGGTCCGAGCAGTACTTC.

V gene TRBV4-1 combines with J gene TRBJ1-2, with D uncertain. V lost 1 base and J lost 5, with 14 bases in between. CDR1 and CDR2 (germline): MGHRA, YSYEKL. CDR3 length: 15 residues. CDR3 sequence: CASSQVEGSYYGYTF. As DNA, the CDR3 is TGCGCCAGCAGCCAAGTTGAGGGCAGCTATTATGGCTACACCTTC.

The chain has TRBV7-2 and TRBJ2-7, with 9 bases identical to TRBD2. From germline, CDR1 is SGHTA and CDR2 FQGNSA. The CDR3 runs 16 residues. The trim removed 5 bases at V and 6 bases at J, leaving 14 bases unmatched. For the CDR3, the DNA is TGTGCCAGCAGCGTTTTTTTGCGGACTAGCGTTTCCGAGCAGTACTTC. Amino acid sequence: CASSVFLRTSVSEQYF.

The rearrangement links TRBV27 to TRBJ2-1, with TRBD2 as a possible D gene (6 bases). With 3 bases removed from V and 3 bases from J, the gap between germline ends came to 9 bases. Per germline, CDR1 MNHEY and CDR2 SMNVEV (reference sequence). There are 14 residues in the CDR3. CDR3 bases: TGTGCCAGCAGTTTGTGGAGGGGCTACAATGAGCAGTTCTTC. Translated: CASSLWRGYNEQFF.

The genes are TRBV6-2 or TRBV6-3 and TRBJ2-7; 7 bases are shared with TRBD2. The CDR3 totals 15 residues. V was clipped by 6 bases and J by 0 bases; unmatched bases: 8. Looked up from germline, CDR1 is MNHEY and CDR2 is SVGEGT. CDR3 protein: CASSPSGMSSYEQYF. The CDR3 DNA reads as TGTGCCAGCAGCCCCAGCGGGATGAGCTCCTACGAGCAGTACTTC.

The chain couples TRBV28 to TRBJ2-7, with 7 bases matching TRBD1. V was pared by 8 bases and J by 5 bases, with 12 bases of the junction left unmatched. The CDR3 length is 14 residues. Germline CDR1 reads MDHEN; CDR2 reads SYDVKM. Here the CDR3 DNA reads TGTGCCAGCCGACCCACTGACAGGGTAAACGAGCAGTACTTC. It encodes CASRPTDRVNEQYF.

This clone occurred once. This chain uses TRBV19 with TRBJ2-7, with TRBD1 identical over 7 bases. Germline CDR1 and CDR2: LNHDA and SQIVND (reference sequence). The trim removed 6 bases at V and 5 bases at J, leaving 19 bases unmatched. CDR3 size: 17 residues. The CDR3 region is CASSLKPIEGAENEQYF. In DNA, the CDR3 is TGTGCCAGTAGCCTAAAGCCAATAGAGGGGGCAGAAAACGAGCAGTACTTC.

V usage is TRBV5-1 and J usage is TRBJ1-2; D remains ambiguous. Looked up from germline, CDR1 is SGHRS and CDR2 is YFSETQ. CDR3 length: 15 residues. V gave up 2 bases and J gave up 2 bases, with 13 bases separating them. The CDR3 DNA sequence: TGCGCCAGCAGCTTTGTTGAGGGCGCCAACTATGGCTACACCTTC. Translating it yields CASSFVEGANYGYTF.

J is TRBJ1-2 and V is TRBV5-6; possibly TRBD1 for D (5 bases). The CDR3 extends over 15 amino acids. From germline, CDR1 is SGHDT and CDR2 YYEEEE. The V gene lost 3 bases and the J gene lost 2 bases, with 14 bases spanning the gap. In nucleotides, the CDR3 is TGTGCCAGCAGCTCGAACCCCAGGACAAACTATGGCTACACCTTC. Its translation is CASSSNPRTNYGYTF.

This chain connects TRBV15 to TRBJ2-7, with a tentative D call TRBD1 (6 bases). The CDR3 has 14 residues. CDR1 and CDR2 (germline): LNHNV, YYDKDF (reference sequence). Trimming took off 0 bases at V and 4 bases at J, with 10 bases between the two ends. The CDR3 loop is CATSREGALYEQYF. CDR3 DNA: TGTGCCACCAGCAGAGAGGGGGCGCTTTACGAGCAGTACTTC. Based on the CDR3 plus reference TRBV15 and TRBJ2-7, the full variable domain is DAMVIQNPRYQVTQFGKPVTLSCSQTLNHNVMYWYQQKSSQAPKLLFHYYDKDFNNEADTPDNFQSRRPNTSFCFLDIRSPGLGDTAMYLCATSREGALYEQYFGPGTRLTVT.

The chain is built from TRBV11-3 and TRBJ2-3, with TRBD1 matching over 9 bases. The CDR3 has 16 amino acids. V shed 5 bases, J shed 2 bases, and the junction held 8 bases outside the gene matches. From germline, CDR1 is SGHNT and CDR2 YENEEA. CDR3 DNA: TGTGCCAGCAGCCCGAGGGGGACAGGGTTCACAGATACGCAGTATTTT. This encodes CASSPRGTGFTDTQYF.

J is TRBJ2-3 and V is TRBV18, with D maybe TRBD1 (6 bases). Germline V gene lookup returns CDR1 KGHSH and CDR2 LQKENI. The CDR3 is made up of 13 amino acids. Deletions cut 6 bases from V and 3 bases from J, with 10 bases between. The CDR3 DNA is TGTGCCAGCTCGCTCGACAGGACAGATACGCAGTATTTT. This translates into CASSLDRTDTQYF.

The chain employs TRBV6-6 and TRBJ2-3; TRBD1 matches 8 bases. CDR3 length equals 14 residues. J gave up 7 bases and V 2 bases, and 5 bases lay outside the gene matches. Germline loops: CDR1 MNHNY, CDR2 SVGAGI (reference sequence). The CDR3 region has the DNA TGTGCCAGCAGTTACCGACAGGGGACGAATACGCAGTATTTT. Protein: CASSYRQGTNTQYF.

This chain connects TRBV10-1 to TRBJ2-7, with no clear D. There are 11 residues in the CDR3. The V end was cut by 7 bases, the J end by 7 bases, with 11 bases between. Per the germline V gene, CDR1 is WNHNN and CDR2 is SYGVQD (reference sequence). The CDR3 DNA is TGCGCCAGCAACGAAGCTCGGGAGCAGTACTTC. Amino acid sequence: CASNEAREQYF.

This clone was recorded a few times. The chain links TRBV7-2 to TRBJ1-3, with D unclear. The CDR3 length is 16 residues. V was pared by 5 bases and J by 2 bases, with 16 bases between. CDR1 and CDR2 (germline): SGHTA, FQGNSA. The DNA of the CDR3 is TGTGCCAGCAGCCCCCGCGAGAGAGGGACTGGAAACACCATATATTTT. Translation: CASSPRERGTGNTIYF.

This rearrangement joins TRBV12-3 or TRBV12-4 to TRBJ2-7; 8 nucleotides agree with TRBD2. This CDR3 spans 12 amino acids. After removal of 8 bases from V and 7 bases from J, the junction contained 7 bases not matched to a gene. The CDR3 bases are TGTGCCAGCCGTTCGGGGGGGTCGGAGCAGTACTTC. It translates to CASRSGGSEQYF.